A selection of T cell receptor beta chains follows, all from one sample in a study of T cell repertoires in cytomegalovirus infection. TCRdb independently ran MiXCR on the reads; one entry per CDR3 protein. The sample carries around 490,000 distinct CDR3 sequences, around 27% recorded once. Source material: PBMCs. Source of these receptors: a human donor in good health (CMV status not recorded). Some clones in this sample may be carry-over from other donors' samples. The CDR3 runs from the conserved cysteine through the conserved F or W. D genes are given only for firm matches. The size field is filled for only some rows; it gives once, few, many or a size class.

d_call	clone_size	j_call	v_call	cdr3_aa	cdr3_nt
TRBD1	NA	TRBJ2-1	TRBV29-1	CSVPGQGYREQFF	TGCAGCGTCCCGGGACAGGGGTATCGTGAGCAGTTCTTC
TRBD2	NA	TRBJ2-7	TRBV7-2	CASSLALSGGREQYF	TGTGCCAGCAGCTTAGCGCTGAGCGGGGGGCGGGAGCAGTACTTC
TRBD2	NA	TRBJ2-3	TRBV12-3/TRBV12-4	CASTQWTGTNMNTQYF	TGTGCCAGCACCCAATGGACCGGGACTAACATGAATACGCAGTATTTT
TRBD2	NA	TRBJ2-1	TRBV5-5	CASSRLAGGNEQFF	TGTGCCAGCAGCCGACTAGCGGGGGGCAATGAGCAGTTCTTC
NA	once	TRBJ1-2	TRBV7-2	CASSTQGRVNYGYTF	TGTGCCAGCAGCACTCAAGGACGCGTTAACTATGGCTACACCTTC
TRBD2	NA	TRBJ2-1	TRBV11-3	CASSRTTSGAYNEQFF	TGTGCCAGCAGCCGTACGACTAGCGGAGCTTACAATGAGCAGTTCTTC
TRBD2	many	TRBJ2-1	TRBV11-2	CASSLGSLRLAVYNEQFF	TGTGCCAGCAGCTTAGGCTCTTTGAGACTAGCGGTTTACAATGAGCAGTTCTTC
NA	NA	TRBJ1-1	TRBV18	CASSSAPRRDTEAFF	TGTGCCAGCTCATCAGCGCCCAGGAGGGACACTGAAGCTTTCTTT
NA	many	TRBJ2-3	TRBV7-6	CASSQEPGPQSRIDTQYF	TGTGCCAGCAGCCAAGAACCGGGACCCCAAAGTAGAATAGATACGCAGTATTTT
NA	few	TRBJ2-1	TRBV19	CASSIDSSYNEQFF	TGTGCCAGTAGTATAGATAGCTCCTACAATGAGCAGTTCTTC
TRBD2	NA	TRBJ2-5	TRBV24-1	CATSDLGTSGSLETQYF	TGTGCCACCAGTGATTTGGGGACTAGCGGGAGTCTAGAGACCCAGTACTTC
NA	NA	TRBJ2-4	TRBV7-9	CGAGNENIQYF	TGTGGGGCCGGTAACGAAAACATTCAGTACTTC
TRBD1	NA	TRBJ1-2	TRBV5-4	CASSSRTGATKDTF	TGTGCCAGCAGCAGTCGGACAGGGGCCACTAAGGACACCTTC
TRBD2	many	TRBJ2-7	TRBV7-8	CASSLGLGRAYEQYF	TGTGCCAGCAGCTTAGGTCTCGGGAGGGCCTACGAGCAGTACTTC
TRBD1	few	TRBJ2-7	TRBV7-3	CASSSGQGQEQYF	TGTGCCAGCAGCTCAGGACAGGGCCAGGAGCAGTACTTC
TRBD1	NA	TRBJ2-6	TRBV9	CASSPQTGQGAGANVLTF	TGTGCCAGCAGCCCCCAGACGGGACAGGGAGCTGGGGCCAACGTCCTGACTTTC
TRBD1	few	TRBJ1-2	TRBV7-9	CASSTPGQEDGYTF	TGTGCCAGCAGCACTCCCGGACAGGAAGATGGCTACACCTTC
TRBD2	NA	TRBJ2-3	TRBV20-1	CSAGTSSDTQYF	TGCAGTGCTGGGACTAGTTCAGATACGCAGTATTTT
TRBD1	NA	TRBJ1-1	TRBV5-6	CASSLVQGANTEAFF	TGTGCCAGCAGCTTGGTTCAGGGGGCTAACACTGAAGCTTTCTTT
TRBD2	once	TRBJ2-2	TRBV19	CASTRAWLAGGPNTGELFF	TGTGCCAGTACCCGCGCATGGCTAGCGGGAGGCCCGAACACCGGGGAGCTGTTTTTT
NA	many	TRBJ2-3	TRBV7-3	CASRSGDTQYF	TGTGCCAGCAGATCGGGAGATACGCAGTATTTT
NA	few	TRBJ1-6	TRBV6-2/TRBV6-3	CASSYAIGESSPLHF	TGTGCCAGCAGTTACGCGATAGGGGAGAGCTCACCCCTCCACTTT
NA	few	TRBJ1-2	TRBV19	CASSIPGTLNYGYTF	TGTGCCAGCTCGATCCCCGGGACCCTTAACTATGGCTACACCTTC
NA	NA	TRBJ2-5	TRBV12-3/TRBV12-4	CASSLRKTQYF	TGTGCCAGCAGTTTACGGAAGACCCAGTACTTC